What follows are 27 T cell receptor beta chains derived from one specimen sequenced in a study of blood T cell repertoires in COVID-19. Assay used: immunoSEQ multiplex PCR; TCRdb lists only in-frame clones, some missing. The top ten clones hold 7.4% of a sample with tens of thousands of clones, about four fifths of them seen once. The sample was peripheral blood. Receptors originate from a human donor in a cohort sampled during active COVID-19.

The chain recombines TRBV6-6 with TRBJ1-6; D ambiguous. CDR3 length equals 14 residues. Germline lookup yields CDR1 MNHNY and CDR2 SVGAGI (reference sequence). V gave up 11 bases and J gave up 6 bases, with 17 bases separating them. The CDR3 sequence is CASTEGAGNSPLHF. DNA of the CDR3: TGTGCCTCGACGGAGGGCGCGGGTAATTCACCCCTCCACTTT.

The chain is built from TRBV6-4 and TRBJ2-1, with 12 nucleotides matching TRBD1. V dropped 6 bases and J dropped 7; count of bases not matched to a gene: 7. This CDR3 has 15 residues. Germline values: CDR1 MRHNA, CDR2 SNTAGT. CDR3 sequence reads: CASSWDRGRKNEQFF. As DNA, the CDR3 is TGTGCCAGCAGCTGGGACAGGGGGCGCAAAAATGAGCAGTTCTTC.

V gene TRBV6-2 or TRBV6-3 combines with J gene TRBJ2-3; 9 bases align to TRBD2. Germline V gene data show CDR1 as MNHEY and CDR2 as SVGEGT. Losses at the gene ends were 2 bases for V and 5 bases for J; bases not matched to a gene: 5. The CDR3 has 15 amino acids. Here the CDR3 DNA reads TGTGCCAGCAGTTACCTTAGCGGGGGTGGAGATACGCAGTATTTT. Protein sequence: CASSYLSGGGDTQYF.

The V gene is TRBV19, the J gene TRBJ1-1; D not resolved. Looked up from germline, CDR1 is LNHDA and CDR2 is SQIVND (reference sequence). This CDR3 comprises 14 residues. The germline V and J ends were trimmed by 5 bases and 4 bases, with 14 bases remaining between them. CDR3 coding DNA: TGTGCCAGTAGTTTCGAGGACCGGGGCACTGAAGCTTTCTTT. This codes for CASSFEDRGTEAFF.

This sequence joins TRBV6-6 and TRBJ2-1; D may be TRBD1 (5 bases). CDR1 and CDR2 from the germline V gene are MNHNY and SVGAGI (reference sequence). The CDR3 loop spans 13 amino acids. V lost 6 bases and J 10 bases, leaving 16 bases between the germline ends. For the CDR3, the DNA is TGTGCCAGCAGCGCAAATACAAGGGGCGAGCAGTTCTTC. Translating it yields CASSANTRGEQFF.

This chain connects TRBV7-9 to TRBJ2-5; TRBD2 agrees at 9 bases. With V trimmed by 3 bases and J by 2 bases, 1 base remained unmatched. Germline assignment: CDR1 SEHNR and CDR2 FQNEAQ (reference sequence). The CDR3 has 14 residues. CDR3 in DNA: TGTGCCAGCAGCTTCGCGGGGGGGCAAGAGACCCAGTACTTC. Translated: CASSFAGGQETQYF.

The genes are TRBV5-4 and TRBJ1-2; D is undetermined. Per germline, CDR1 SGHNT and CDR2 YYREEE (reference sequence). The V and J ends lost 0 bases and 7 bases respectively, with 7 bases between them. The CDR3 totals 12 residues. Written as DNA, the CDR3 is TGTGCCAGCAGCTTGGTCCCCCTTGGCTACACCTTC. This gives the protein CASSLVPLGYTF.

The chain links TRBV19 to TRBJ2-3; possible D gene TRBD2, 7 bases. Trimming removed 4 bases at V and 8 bases at J, with 10 bases between. The V gene's germline CDR1 is LNHDA and CDR2 SQIVND (reference sequence). The CDR3 sequence is 12 residues long. CDR3 nucleotides: TGTGCCAGTAGTAATAGGGGGGGTACGCAGTATTTT. Translated, it gives CASSNRGGTQYF.

The chain is built from TRBV5-1 and TRBJ1-2; TRBD1 aligns across 7 bases. V shed 4 bases and J 0 bases; nucleotides not matched to a gene: 3. Per germline, CDR1 SGHRS and CDR2 YFSETQ. This CDR3 has 14 residues. The CDR3 region is CASSRGTANYGYTF. CDR3 coding DNA: TGCGCCAGCAGCCGGGGGACAGCTAACTATGGCTACACCTTC.

The chain recombines TRBV5-6 with TRBJ2-7; D remains ambiguous. Looked up from germline, CDR1 is SGHDT and CDR2 is YYEEEE. V shed 0 bases and J shed 4 bases, with 8 bases lying between them. There are 13 residues in the CDR3. The CDR3, as DNA: TGTGCCAGCAGCTTGGGACTGAAATACGAGCAGTACTTC. It specifies CASSLGLKYEQYF.

The V and J genes are TRBV19 and TRBJ2-6, with TRBD1 matching over 7 bases. The length of the CDR3 is 15 residues. The trim removed 4 bases at V and 2 bases at J, leaving 2 bases unmatched. Germline V CDR1 and CDR2: LNHDA, SQIVND (reference sequence). The CDR3 sequence is CASSTGTAGANVLTF. The CDR3 DNA reads TGTGCCAGTAGTACCGGGACAGCTGGGGCCAACGTCCTGACTTTC.

This chain joins TRBV14 and TRBJ2-7; 8 nucleotides agree with TRBD2. V trimming: 3 bases; J trimming: 5 bases; junction bases outside the gene matches: 6. The germline gives CDR1 SGHDN, CDR2 FVKESK. The CDR3 is 14 residues long. Here the CDR3 reads CASSHPGLADEQYF. DNA of the CDR3: TGTGCCAGCAGCCACCCTGGACTAGCAGACGAGCAGTACTTC.

The CDR3 here is CASPGTGGPNTEAFF. Here the CDR3 DNA reads TGTGCCAGTCCCGGGACAGGGGGTCCGAACACTGAAGCTTTCTTT. The J gene is TRBJ1-1, the V gene TRBV28; 11 bases match TRBD1. Per germline, CDR1 MDHEN and CDR2 SYDVKM. CDR3 size: 15 residues. After removal of 9 bases from V and 1 base from J, the junction contained 7 bases not matched to a gene.

V is TRBV7-2 and J is TRBJ1-2; 8 positions agree with TRBD1. CDR1 is SGHTA and CDR2 is FQGNSA in the germline V gene. The CDR3 runs to 16 residues. The V segment lost 0 bases and the J segment 4 bases; nucleotides outside the gene matches: 7. The CDR3 coding sequence is TGTGCCAGCAGCTTAGCAACCGGGACAGGAGGCTATGGCTACACCTTC. Translating it yields CASSLATGTGGYGYTF.

The chain links TRBV19 to TRBJ1-4; 7 nucleotides agree with TRBD1. Germline CDR1 LNHDA, CDR2 SQIVND (reference sequence). The J segment lost 5 bases and the V segment lost 5 bases, leaving 5 bases of the junction unmatched. The CDR3 has 14 amino acids. DNA for the CDR3: TGTGCCAGTAGTTCGGGGACAGTGAATGAAAAACTGTTTTTT. It encodes CASSSGTVNEKLFF.

This rearrangement joins TRBV3-1 (or the pseudogene TRBV3-2) to TRBJ1-6; D unclear. The CDR3 covers 16 residues. The germline V and J ends were trimmed by 1 base and 10 bases, with 17 bases remaining between them. CDR1 is LGHDT and CDR2 is YNNKEL in the germline V gene (reference sequence). The CDR3 loop reads CASSQVLTSRMSPLHF. CDR3 DNA: TGTGCCAGCAGCCAAGTCTTGACAAGTCGGATGTCACCCCTCCACTTT.

The V call is TRBV11-2, the J call TRBJ2-7; possibly TRBD2 for D (7 bases). Deletions cut 7 bases from V and 3 bases from J, with 19 bases between. CDR3 size: 15 residues. CDR1 is SGHAT, CDR2 FQNNGV, per germline. CDR3 nucleotides: TGTGCCAGCACCCCGAACCCGGGGGGCCGCTACGAGCAGTACTTC. It encodes CASTPNPGGRYEQYF.

This clone appeared once. V gene TRBV6-5 combines with J gene TRBJ2-7, with 10 positions matching TRBD1. The germline gives CDR1 MNHEY, CDR2 SVGAGI. This CDR3 region has 13 residues. With 8 bases clipped from V and 7 bases from J, the junction kept 8 bases outside the gene matches. CDR3 loop: CASGRQGAGEQYF. CDR3 DNA: TGTGCCAGCGGACGACAGGGGGCAGGTGAGCAGTACTTC.

J is TRBJ2-7 and V is TRBV10-3, with TRBD2 matching 7 bases. The germline V gene has CDR1 ENHRY and CDR2 SYGVKD. J was trimmed by 0 bases and V by 5 bases; bases with no gene match: 4. CDR3 length equals 14 residues. CDR3: CAISLRDYSYEQYF. The CDR3 bases are TGTGCCATCAGTCTTCGGGACTACTCCTACGAGCAGTACTTC.

The CDR3, as DNA: TGCGCCAGCAGCTTGGGGCAACAGAACACTGAAGCTTTCTTT. Amino acids: CASSLGQQNTEAFF. The chain employs TRBV5-1 and TRBJ1-1; D uncertain. This CDR3 is built from 14 residues. Deletions cut 0 bases from V and 1 base from J, with 7 bases between. CDR1 and CDR2 from the germline V gene are SGHRS and YFSETQ. Variable domain in full (rest from reference TRBV5-1 and TRBJ1-1): KAGVTQTPRYLIKTRGQQVTLSCSPISGHRSVSWYQQTPGQGLQFLFEYFSETQRNKGNFPGRFSGRQFSNSRSEMNVSTLELGDSALYLCASSLGQQNTEAFFGQGTRLTVV.

The chain uses TRBV7-2 and TRBJ2-1; D is possibly TRBD2 (5 bases). The germline CDR1 and CDR2 sequences are SGHTA and FQGNSA. V dropped 3 bases and J dropped 6 bases, with 21 bases sitting between them. The CDR3 totals 17 residues. The CDR3 DNA follows: TGTGCCAGCAGCTTGGGTCCCCGGGGTCTCCAACTCAATGAGCAGTTCTTC. Translating it yields CASSLGPRGLQLNEQFF. The variable domain in full, completed from reference TRBV7-2 and TRBJ2-1, reads GAGVSQSPSNKVTEKGKDVELRCDPISGHTALYWYRQSLGQGLEFLIYFQGNSAPDKSGLPSDRFSAERTGGSVSTLTIQRTQQEDSAVYLCASSLGPRGLQLNEQFFGPGTRLTVL.

The chain links TRBV6-6 to TRBJ2-7, with D unclear. Germline CDR1 reads MNHNY; CDR2 reads SVGAGI (reference sequence). The ends were cut back, 5 bases at V and 4 bases at J, with 12 bases in the middle. The CDR3 contains 13 residues. The CDR3 nucleotides read TGTGCCAGCAGTGCTATTGTCAGGTACGAGCAGTACTTC. Amino acids: CASSAIVRYEQYF.

The CDR3 DNA is TGTGCCAGTAGTAAAGGGACTAGCTACGAGCAGTACTTC. Its translation: CASSKGTSYEQYF. The V and J genes are TRBV19 and TRBJ2-7, with 8 bases identical to TRBD2. Germline V lookup: CDR1 LNHDA, CDR2 SQIVND (reference sequence). This CDR3 is 13 amino acids long. V trimming: 4 bases; J trimming: 3 bases; junction bases outside the gene matches: 2.

The chain links TRBV5-1 to TRBJ1-1, with D perhaps matching TRBD1 (6 bases). The CDR3 length is 15 residues. With 2 bases removed from V and 4 bases from J, the gap between germline ends came to 15 bases. CDR1 is SGHRS and CDR2 is YFSETQ in the germline V gene. CDR3 sequence (DNA): TGCGCCAGCAGCTTTTATTCGGGGGGGCCCACTGAAGCTTTCTTT. Its translation: CASSFYSGGPTEAFF.

This chain connects TRBV20-1 to TRBJ2-7; the D gene is possibly TRBD1 (6 bases). This CDR3 contains 11 residues. Germline lookup yields CDR1 DFQATT and CDR2 SNEGSKA (reference sequence). V shed 5 bases and J shed 3 bases, with 8 bases lying between them. The CDR3 DNA reads TGCAGTGCTTCGGACAGCTACGAGCAGTACTTC. It translates to CSASDSYEQYF.

V and J are TRBV10-1 and TRBJ1-2; 9 bases are shared with TRBD1. Germline CDR1 WNHNN, CDR2 SYGVQD (reference sequence). With 8 bases clipped from V and 6 bases from J, the junction kept 7 bases outside the gene matches. The CDR3 is 13 amino acids. The chain's CDR3 is CASQNRQGDGYTF. CDR3 coding DNA: TGCGCCAGCCAGAACCGACAGGGGGATGGCTACACCTTC.

This clone was recorded many times. The CDR3 reads CASSLGQGFMEQYF. The CDR3 region has the DNA TGTGCCAGCAGCTTGGGACAGGGGTTCATGGAGCAGTACTTC. The chain carries TRBV5-4 and TRBJ2-7; 8 bases map to TRBD1. CDR1 is SGHNT and CDR2 is YYREEE in the germline V gene (reference sequence). V lost 0 bases and J lost 7; bases outside the gene matches: 6. The CDR3 has 14 amino acids. Supplemented by reference TRBV5-4 and TRBJ2-7, the full variable domain reads ETGVTQSPTHLIKTRGQQVTLRCSSQSGHNTVSWYQQALGQGPQFIFQYYREEENGRGNFPPRFSGLQFPNYSSELNVNALELDDSALYLCASSLGQGFMEQYFGPGTRLTVT.